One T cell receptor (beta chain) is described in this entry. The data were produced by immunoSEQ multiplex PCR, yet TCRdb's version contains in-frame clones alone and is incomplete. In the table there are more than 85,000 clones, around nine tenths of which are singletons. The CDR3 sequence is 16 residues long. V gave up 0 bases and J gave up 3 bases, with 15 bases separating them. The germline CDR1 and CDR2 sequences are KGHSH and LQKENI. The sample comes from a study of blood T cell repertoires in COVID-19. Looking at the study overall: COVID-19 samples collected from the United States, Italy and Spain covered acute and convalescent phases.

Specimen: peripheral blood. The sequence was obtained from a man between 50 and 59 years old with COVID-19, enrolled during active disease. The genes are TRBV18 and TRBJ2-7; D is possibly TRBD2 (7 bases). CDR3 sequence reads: CASSPPGGGHSYEQYF. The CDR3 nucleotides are TGTGCCAGCTCACCACCGGGGGGGGGCCATAGCTACGAGCAGTACTTC.